The 29 T cell receptor beta chains below all came from one sample that was sequenced in a study of T cell responses to AZD1222 COVID-19 vaccine. Using immunoSEQ multiplex PCR, the repertoire was profiled, and TCRdb retains in-frame clones only, with some absent. Of roughly 35,000 clones listed, approximately 80% are singletons. The sample here was peripheral blood, taken 28 days after the second AZD1222 dose. The source of these receptors is an adult who received the AZD1222 COVID-19 vaccine.

The gene calls are TRBV19 and TRBJ2-2, with 10 bases lining up with TRBD1. CDR1 is LNHDA and CDR2 is SQIVND in the germline V gene (reference sequence). Trimming removed 4 bases from V and 4 bases from J; junction bases left unmatched: 6. This CDR3 is built from 16 residues. CDR3 sequence: CASSRQGAGVTGELFF. CDR3 coding DNA: TGTGCCAGTAGTAGACAGGGGGCGGGGGTCACCGGGGAGCTGTTTTTT.

The J gene is TRBJ1-3, the V gene TRBV7-9; D unclear. There are 14 residues in the CDR3. V dropped 5 bases and J dropped 0 bases, with 8 bases sitting between them. Germline lookup yields CDR1 SEHNR and CDR2 FQNEAQ (reference sequence). As DNA, the CDR3 is TGTGCCAGCAGCCCTTCTGTCTCTGGAAACACCATATATTTT. It is translated as CASSPSVSGNTIYF.

This clone rates as medium-sized. The J gene is TRBJ2-5, the V gene TRBV12-5; maybe TRBD1 (6 bases). From germline, CDR1 is LGHNT and CDR2 FRNRAP. The CDR3 totals 13 residues. The V end lost 5 bases, the J end lost 7 bases, and 14 bases lay between the germline ends. The CDR3 loop reads CASGTRQTGTQYF. In nucleotides, the CDR3 is TGTGCTAGTGGTACCCGACAGACAGGGACCCAGTACTTC.

The chain joins TRBV7-9 to TRBJ1-4; D is ambiguous. Trimming took off 0 bases at V and 7 bases at J, with 18 bases between the two ends. This CDR3 comprises 17 residues. CDR1 and CDR2 (germline): SEHNR, FQNEAQ (reference sequence). The CDR3 spells CASSLALGQRHGEKLFF. For the CDR3, the DNA is TGTGCCAGCAGCTTAGCCCTGGGTCAAAGGCATGGTGAAAAACTGTTTTTT.

This chain joins TRBV6-1 and TRBJ1-5; D is unresolved. The CDR3 covers 15 residues. The germline V gene has CDR1 MNHNS and CDR2 SASEGT. The ends were cut back, 0 bases at V and 2 bases at J, with 8 bases in the middle. The CDR3: CASSEAGNRNQPQHF. The CDR3 region has the DNA TGTGCCAGCAGTGAAGCTGGGAACCGCAATCAGCCCCAGCATTTT.

The rearrangement links TRBV19 to TRBJ1-5; weak D call: TRBD1 (5 bases). This CDR3 contains 13 residues. Germline V gives CDR1 LNHDA, CDR2 SQIVND (reference sequence). V dropped 1 base and J dropped 7 bases, with 8 bases sitting between them. In nucleotides, the CDR3 is TGTGCCAGTAGTATAGGGGGGGGGCAGCCCCAGCATTTT. Its protein is CASSIGGGQPQHF.

This chain links TRBV5-6 with TRBJ2-7; unclear D gene. Trimming removed 2 bases at V and 0 bases at J, with 6 bases between. This CDR3 comprises 13 residues. From germline, CDR1 is SGHDT and CDR2 YYEEEE. The CDR3 DNA is TGTGCCAGCAGCTTCGGGTACTCCTACGAGCAGTACTTC. Translation gives CASSFGYSYEQYF.

This clone appeared a few times. The CDR3 protein is CASSLAGQGRYNSPLHF. DNA of the CDR3: TGCGCCAGCAGCTTGGCCGGACAGGGGCGTTATAATTCACCCCTCCACTTT. The chain has TRBV5-1 and TRBJ1-6, with 9 bases fitting TRBD1. The CDR3 length is 17 residues. With 0 bases clipped from V and 4 bases from J, the junction kept 5 bases outside the gene matches. Germline CDR1 SGHRS, CDR2 YFSETQ.

This chain links TRBV18 with TRBJ2-3; 8 bases match TRBD2. V trimming: 3 bases; J trimming: 3 bases; junction bases outside the gene matches: 5. CDR1 is KGHSH and CDR2 is LQKENI in the germline V gene. The CDR3 consists of 15 residues. CDR3 bases: TGTGCCAGCTCACCCGCGCGGGGGGCTACAGATACGCAGTATTTT. Its protein product is CASSPARGATDTQYF.

This chain joins TRBV10-3 and TRBJ1-3; unclear D gene. Germline loops: CDR1 ENHRY, CDR2 SYGVKD. Trimming took 7 bases from V and 3 from J, leaving 7 bases between them. This CDR3 contains 12 residues. The CDR3 reads CAINGDGNTIYF. The CDR3 region has the DNA TGTGCCATCAACGGGGATGGAAACACCATATATTTT.

The rearrangement uses TRBV12-3 or TRBV12-4 and TRBJ2-7; D is tentatively TRBD1 or TRBD2 (5 bases each). Trimming took 6 bases from V and 7 from J, leaving 13 bases between them. There are 12 residues in the CDR3. The CDR3 nucleotides are TGTGCCAGCAGACTTTTAGGGACGGAGCAGTACTTC. It yields the protein CASRLLGTEQYF.

V usage is TRBV11-2 and J usage is TRBJ2-7; 10 nucleotides line up with TRBD2. The CDR3 is 15 residues long. V lost 1 base, J lost 5 bases, and 5 bases stayed unmatched. Germline loops: CDR1 SGHAT, CDR2 FQNNGV. The CDR3 bases are TGTGCCAGCAGCTTAGCCAGCGGGGGGGTTAACGAGCAGTACTTC. Amino acid sequence: CASSLASGGVNEQYF.

V is TRBV7-9 and J is TRBJ1-1; D gene ambiguous. CDR1 and CDR2 (germline): SEHNR, FQNEAQ (reference sequence). The CDR3 runs 14 residues. V was pared by 5 bases and J by 4 bases, with 14 bases between. CDR3 DNA: TGTGCCAGCAGCCCTACCGGCAGCGGCACTGAAGCTTTCTTT. Protein: CASSPTGSGTEAFF. Together with reference TRBV7-9 and TRBJ1-1, the CDR3 gives the full variable domain: DTGVSQNPRHKITKRGQNVTFRCDPISEHNRLYWYRQTLGQGPEFLTYFQNEAQLEKSRLLSDRFSAERPKGSFSTLEIQRTEQGDSAMYLCASSPTGSGTEAFFGQGTRLTVV.

The chain joins TRBV7-2 to TRBJ2-3; TRBD2 might be the D (5 bases). Germline assignment: CDR1 SGHTA and CDR2 FQGNSA. The length of the CDR3 is 12 residues. The V end lost 3 bases, the J end lost 11 bases, and 12 bases lay between the germline ends. The CDR3 bases are TGTGCCAGCAGCTTCGTCGACGAGGGGCAGTATTTT. It is translated as CASSFVDEGQYF.

This clone appeared a few times. The rearrangement joins TRBV6-5 to TRBJ1-6, with D unclear. V lost 6 bases and J lost 9, with 18 bases in between. The CDR3 consists of 15 residues. CDR1 is MNHEY, CDR2 SVGAGI, per germline. The CDR3 DNA is TGTGCCAGCAGAGACAAGGTGAATTTTGGTTCACCCCTCCACTTT. Translating it yields CASRDKVNFGSPLHF.

The J gene is TRBJ2-1, the V gene TRBV19, with 9 bases identical to TRBD2. Germline trimming cut 1 base from V and 3 bases from J; bases unmatched to any gene: 7. The germline V gene has CDR1 LNHDA and CDR2 SQIVND (reference sequence). The CDR3 has 17 amino acids. The CDR3 loop is CASSIGPQAGGYNEQFF. The CDR3, as DNA: TGTGCCAGTAGTATAGGCCCCCAAGCGGGGGGCTACAATGAGCAGTTCTTC.

This chain uses TRBV7-2 with TRBJ1-3, with 9 bases identical to TRBD1. Germline V gives CDR1 SGHTA, CDR2 FQGNSA. The V and J ends lost 5 bases and 1 base, in that order; junction bases with no gene match: 3. The CDR3 consists of 15 residues. CDR3 nucleotides: TGTGCCAGCAGCCTCGGGACAGGGTCTGGAAACACCATATATTTT. This gives the protein CASSLGTGSGNTIYF.

The V and J genes are TRBV6-2 or TRBV6-3 and TRBJ1-3; D is unresolved. Per germline, CDR1 MNHEY and CDR2 SVGEGT. CDR3 length: 13 amino acids. Between the trimmed V and J ends, which lost 7 bases and 1 base, there was a span of 8 bases. This CDR3 is CASTPLSGNTIYF. The CDR3 DNA reads TGTGCCAGCACCCCACTTTCTGGAAACACCATATATTTT.

The gene calls are TRBV3-1 (or the pseudogene TRBV3-2) and TRBJ1-2; D not resolved. V gave up 4 bases and J gave up 2 bases, with 14 bases separating them. CDR1 is LGHDT, CDR2 YNNKEL, per germline (reference sequence). The CDR3 spans 15 residues. CDR3 DNA sequence: TGTGCCAGCAGCCCCCTAACCCCGGGGAACTATGGCTACACCTTC. Amino acid sequence: CASSPLTPGNYGYTF.

This chain uses TRBV18 with TRBJ2-3, with D maybe TRBD2 (6 bases). V lost 2 bases and J lost 3, with 18 bases in between. This CDR3 spans 17 amino acids. Germline V gene sequence: CDR1 KGHSH, CDR2 LQKENI. CDR3: CASSPLNSGGGTDTQYF. CDR3 coding DNA: TGTGCCAGCTCACCATTAAATAGCGGAGGTGGTACAGATACGCAGTATTTT.

The rearrangement joins TRBV6-5 to TRBJ2-7; the match to TRBD1 covers 8 bases. The trim removed 0 bases at V and 4 bases at J, leaving 5 bases unmatched. CDR1 MNHEY and CDR2 SVGAGI come from the germline V gene. The CDR3 is 15 amino acids. The CDR3 DNA follows: TGTGCCAGCAGTTACTCTATGCAGGGGGCATACGAGCAGTACGTC. Its translation: CASSYSMQGAYEQYV.

The CDR3, as DNA: TGTGCCAGCAGTAGGCAGGGGGTACCGAACACTGAAGCTTTCTTT. It translates to CASSRQGVPNTEAFF. The chain couples TRBV2 to TRBJ1-1; TRBD1 matches at 7 bases. This CDR3 spans 15 amino acids. The V segment lost 5 bases and the J segment 1 base; nucleotides outside the gene matches: 7. The V gene's germline CDR1 is SNHLY and CDR2 FYNNEI.

The CDR3 region is CAISLGGGVGYNSPLHF. The CDR3, as DNA: TGTGCCATCAGCCTAGGGGGGGGCGTTGGATATAATTCACCCCTCCACTTT. The chain uses TRBV10-3 and TRBJ1-6, with D possibly TRBD1 on 6 matching bases. Germline values: CDR1 ENHRY, CDR2 SYGVKD. This CDR3 comprises 17 residues. Trimming stripped 6 bases from V and 4 bases from J, with 19 bases between.

The rearrangement joins TRBV7-2 to TRBJ2-2; 8 bases fit TRBD2. Trimming cost V 5 bases and J 6 bases; bases outside gene matches: 8. The CDR3 has 15 amino acids. Germline CDR1 SGHTA, CDR2 FQGNSA. As DNA, the CDR3 is TGTGCCAGCAGCGCCCGACTAGCGTTGGCCGGGGAGCTGTTTTTT. This encodes CASSARLALAGELFF.

This clone was found a few times. V and J are TRBV3-1 (or the pseudogene TRBV3-2) and TRBJ1-2, with unresolved D. The CDR3 length is 16 residues. The germline V gene encodes CDR1 LGHDT and CDR2 YNNKEL (reference sequence). Between the trimmed V and J ends, which lost 0 bases and 2 bases, there was a span of 13 bases. The CDR3 nucleotides read TGTGCCAGCAGCCAAGACCTCAGTTACGAAAACTATGGCTACACCTTC. This sequence encodes CASSQDLSYENYGYTF.

Remarks on this clone: One end of the junction is discordant with germline, which a read error may explain. The chain carries TRBV7-7 and TRBJ2-3; a weak D match, TRBD2 (6 bases). There are 15 residues in the CDR3. The germline gives CDR1 SSHAT, CDR2 FNYEAQ (reference sequence). For the CDR3, the DNA is TGTGCTAGCAGCTTAGGGGCGGGAATCACAGATACGCAGTATTTT. Protein product: CASSLGAGITDTQYF.

V gene TRBV19 combines with J gene TRBJ1-5; D is perhaps TRBD1 (6 bases). V was shortened by 5 bases and J by 2 bases, with 13 bases between the two germline ends. Germline CDR1 and CDR2: LNHDA and SQIVND (reference sequence). The CDR3 runs 15 residues. The CDR3: CASSPTDSRNQPQHF. In nucleotides, the CDR3 is TGTGCCAGTAGTCCGACGGACAGCCGCAATCAGCCCCAGCATTTT.

V and J are TRBV27 and TRBJ1-3; 10 bases agree with TRBD1. CDR1 is MNHEY and CDR2 is SMNVEV in the germline V gene (reference sequence). This CDR3 comprises 15 residues. With V trimmed by 3 bases and J by 3 bases, 2 bases remained unmatched. In DNA form, the CDR3 reads TGTGCCAGCAGTTTGGGGACAGGGGTTGGAAACACCATATATTTT. It specifies CASSLGTGVGNTIYF.

This chain links TRBV19 with TRBJ1-2; unclear D gene. The CDR3 has 18 amino acids. Germline assignment: CDR1 LNHDA and CDR2 SQIVND (reference sequence). V lost 6 bases and J lost 3, with 26 bases in between. Here the CDR3 DNA reads TGTGCCAGTAGGGCTGGTATAGGAGGTCGCGTACGAGACTATGGCTACACCTTC. Translated: CASRAGIGGRVRDYGYTF.